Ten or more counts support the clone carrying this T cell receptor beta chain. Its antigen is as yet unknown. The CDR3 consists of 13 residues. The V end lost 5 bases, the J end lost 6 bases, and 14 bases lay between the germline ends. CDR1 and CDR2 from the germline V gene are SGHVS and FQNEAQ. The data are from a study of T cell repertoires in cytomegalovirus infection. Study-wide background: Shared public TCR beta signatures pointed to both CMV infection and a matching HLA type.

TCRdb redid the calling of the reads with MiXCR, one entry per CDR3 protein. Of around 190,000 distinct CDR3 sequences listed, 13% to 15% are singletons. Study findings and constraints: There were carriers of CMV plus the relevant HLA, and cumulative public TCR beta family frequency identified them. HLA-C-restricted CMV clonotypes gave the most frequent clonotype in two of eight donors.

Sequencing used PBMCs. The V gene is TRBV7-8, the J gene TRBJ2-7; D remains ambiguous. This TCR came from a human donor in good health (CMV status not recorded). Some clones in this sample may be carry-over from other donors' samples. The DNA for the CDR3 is TGTGCCAGCAGCCTAGTAGGTAGGGTCGAGCAGTACTTC. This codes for CASSLVGRVEQYF.